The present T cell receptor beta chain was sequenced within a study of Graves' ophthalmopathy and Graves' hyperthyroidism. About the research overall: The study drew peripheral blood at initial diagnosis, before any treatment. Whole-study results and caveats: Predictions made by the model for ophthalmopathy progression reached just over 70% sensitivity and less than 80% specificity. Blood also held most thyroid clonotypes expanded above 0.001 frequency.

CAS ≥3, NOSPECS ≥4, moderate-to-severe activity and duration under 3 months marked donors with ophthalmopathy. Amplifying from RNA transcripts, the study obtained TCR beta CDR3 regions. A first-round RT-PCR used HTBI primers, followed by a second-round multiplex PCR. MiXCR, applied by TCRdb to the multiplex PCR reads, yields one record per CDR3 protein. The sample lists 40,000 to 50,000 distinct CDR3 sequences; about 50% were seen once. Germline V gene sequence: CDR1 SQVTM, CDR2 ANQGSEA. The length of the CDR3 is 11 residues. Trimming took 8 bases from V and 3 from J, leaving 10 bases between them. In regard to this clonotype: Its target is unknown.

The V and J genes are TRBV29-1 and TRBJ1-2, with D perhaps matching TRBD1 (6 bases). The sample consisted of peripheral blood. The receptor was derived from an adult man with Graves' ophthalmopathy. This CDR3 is CSISGDYGYTF. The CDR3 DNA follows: TGCAGCATCTCAGGGGACTATGGCTACACCTTC.